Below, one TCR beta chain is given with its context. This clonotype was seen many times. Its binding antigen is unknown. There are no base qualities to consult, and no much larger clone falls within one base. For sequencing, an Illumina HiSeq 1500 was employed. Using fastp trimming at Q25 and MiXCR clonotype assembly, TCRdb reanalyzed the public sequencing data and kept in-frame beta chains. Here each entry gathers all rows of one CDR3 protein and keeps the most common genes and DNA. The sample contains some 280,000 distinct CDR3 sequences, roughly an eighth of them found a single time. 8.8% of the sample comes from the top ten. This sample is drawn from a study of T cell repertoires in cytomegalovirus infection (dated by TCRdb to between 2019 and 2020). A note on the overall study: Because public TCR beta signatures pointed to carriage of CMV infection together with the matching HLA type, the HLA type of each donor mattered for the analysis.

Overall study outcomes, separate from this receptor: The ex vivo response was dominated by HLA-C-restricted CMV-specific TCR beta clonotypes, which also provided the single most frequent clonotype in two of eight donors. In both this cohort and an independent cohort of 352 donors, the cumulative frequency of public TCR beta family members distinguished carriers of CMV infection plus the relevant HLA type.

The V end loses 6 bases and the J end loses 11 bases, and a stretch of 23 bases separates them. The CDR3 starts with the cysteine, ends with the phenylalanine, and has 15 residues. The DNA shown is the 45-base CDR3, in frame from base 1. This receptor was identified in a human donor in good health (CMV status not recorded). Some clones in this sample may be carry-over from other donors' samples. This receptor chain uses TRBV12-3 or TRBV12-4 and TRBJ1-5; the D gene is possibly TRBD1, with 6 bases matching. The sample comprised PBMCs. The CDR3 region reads CASRRNRDPTRAQHF. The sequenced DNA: TGTGCCAGCAGGCGTAACAGGGATCCTACAAGGGCCCAGCATTTT.